Listed below are T cell receptor beta chains from one sample, sequenced in a study of breast tumors, draining lymph nodes, adjacent tissues. TCRdb fed the multiplex PCR reads into MiXCR, producing one record per CDR3 protein. The sample has some 170,000 distinct CDR3 sequences, 30% to 40% seen once. The sample was axillary lymph node tissue. The receptors come from a female donor with breast cancer. Some clones in this sample may be carry-over from other donors' samples. Both conserved end residues are part of each CDR3.

>TRBJ2-7|TRBV11-2
CASSSFLLGTVKIYEQYF
>TRBJ1-1|TRBV10-3
CAISAPKGGLTEAFF
>TRBJ2-7|TRBV7-9
CASSGWTSGYEQYF
>TRBJ2-3|TRBV25-1
CASRDELTDTQYF
>TRBJ1-5|TRBV5-1
CASSFGGNQPQHF
>TRBJ2-1|TRBV11-2
CASSSRLAGVDNEQFF
>TRBJ1-2|TRBV5-5
CASSFLGAAKGFGYTF
>TRBJ1-2|TRBV7-8
CASSSRGGRDDGCTF
>TRBJ1-2|TRBV2
CASSGRDSYGYTF
>TRBJ2-3|TRBV6-5
CASSTSPSHFSTDTQYF
>TRBJ2-2|TRBV27
CASSQGTLYTGELFF
>TRBJ1-4|TRBV6-6
CASSKRQGAGEKLFF
>TRBJ2-7|TRBV7-2
CASSLGRDFYEQYF
>TRBJ1-2|TRBV27
CASSIRGGRGYTF
>TRBJ2-1|TRBV15
CATDRDSYNEQFF
>TRBJ1-4|TRBV24-1
CATSDFKDANEKLFF
>TRBJ2-2|TRBV4-1
CASSPLATTGTGELFF
>TRBJ1-1|TRBV2
CASSYAGLNTEAFF
>TRBJ2-6|TRBV20-1
CSASQGSF
>TRBJ2-7|TRBV10-3
CAISESGGGAGEQYF
>TRBJ1-2|TRBV24-1
CATSVGAPSYGYTF
>TRBJ2-1|TRBV4-3
CASSQGLAGPYNEQFF
>TRBJ2-7|TRBV3-1
CASSQTLALATYEQYF
>TRBJ2-1|TRBV7-9
CASSFYICSAGRPNEQFF
>TRBJ1-2|TRBV7-3
CASSLGQGAYDYTF
>TRBJ2-1|TRBV6-6
CASSPHRDRGTAF
>TRBJ1-1|TRBV7-9
CASSSVGGEAFF
>TRBJ1-6|TRBV20-1
CSAPAYRDSRNSPLHF
>TRBJ2-3|TRBV7-6
CASSLGLAGVDTQYF
>TRBJ1-5|TRBV18
CASSPGTGAEQPQHF
>TRBJ2-1|TRBV4-1
CASSQDLGGTLGF
>TRBJ2-7|TRBV30
CAWGLGQTYEQYF
>TRBJ2-7|TRBV4-1
CASSQAAGQSYEQYF
>TRBJ2-3|TRBV7-3
CASSPNPTGAPSTDTQYF
>TRBJ1-2|TRBV19
CASSIADYGYTF
>TRBJ2-1|TRBV9
CASSVRGLEATYNEQFF
>TRBJ2-3|TRBV7-8
CASSLAPGTSGGLSSTDTQYF
>TRBJ2-7|TRBV19
CGSSAGGRLNGQYF
>TRBJ2-2|TRBV5-6
CASSLSPLTGLNTGELFF
>TRBJ1-4|TRBV12-3/TRBV12-4
CASSFVLGTGLERPFF
>TRBJ1-1|TRBV5-8
CASSLVPTGVTEAFF
>TRBJ1-4|TRBV2
CASSVVRGEKLFF